This TCR beta chain emerged from a study of human T cells and chemical hapten exposure. On the study more broadly: Sensitization was performed using 2% DPC on an approximately 2 cm by approximately 2 cm upper inner arm skin site. Patients, mostly women, had alopecia areata, alopecia totalis or alopecia universalis.

Only a few counts were recorded for this clonotype. Time point specified: pre-sensitization, week 0. Noted treatment: therapeutic diphenylcyclopropenone sensitization with weekly scalp DPC. Alopecia patients between 18 and 70 years old and suitable for DPC were used as donors. Original analysis: Between about 23,224 and 750,000 TCRs appeared in each sample, and the median stood at 95,638. TCRdb analysed the RACE reads with MiXCR anew, one entry per CDR3 protein. TCRdb's processing, not the authors' own work, is the source of the V and J calls. This sample has some 330,000 distinct CDR3 sequences, with approximately 5% found just once. With V trimmed by 6 bases and J by 2 bases, 7 bases remained unmatched. The CDR3 totals 15 residues. CDR1 is MNHEY, CDR2 SVGEGT, per germline.

This clonotype was sampled from a woman aged 18-30 years with alopecia areata. Some clones in this sample may be carry-over from other donors' samples. The J gene is TRBJ1-2, the V gene TRBV6-2 or TRBV6-3; 9 nucleotides line up with TRBD1. Specimen: whole blood, collected in connection with sensitization to the hapten diphenylcyclopropenone (DPC). CDR3 loop: CASRPGQGQNYGYTF. CDR3 sequence (DNA): TGTGCCAGCAGACCGGGACAGGGCCAAAACTATGGCTACACCTTC.